This TCR beta chain is from a study of shared clonotypes between healthy human individuals. Of note for this clone: One end of the junction is discordant with germline, which a read error may explain.

Repertoires were generated with immunoSEQ multiplex PCR, while TCRdb's copy carries only in-frame clones and drops some. This sample yields roughly 640,000 clones, of which approximately 79% are seen a single time; under 2% belongs to the top ten. The sequence was obtained from a woman aged 25 to 39 in good health. Specimen: memory CD4+ T cells sorted from blood. Indicated subset: CD45RA-negative fraction.

CDR3 in amino acids: CASSSPSIDTQYF. CDR3 in DNA: TGTGCCAGCAGCTCGCCTAGCATAGATACGCAGTATTTT. The chain links TRBV9 to TRBJ2-3, with D possibly matching TRBD2 (5 bases). Germline V gene sequence: CDR1 SGDLS, CDR2 YYNGEE. The CDR3 has 13 residues.